This T cell receptor (beta chain) was retrieved from a study of blood T cells in healthy people across ages. Study findings and constraints: The study lacked donor CMV status, which possibly confounded expanded clonotype changes. Roughly linear age-related decline in beta diversity appeared, significant by age around 42.

Peripheral blood from each donor was collected in a volume of approximately 9.2 milliliters. A second PCR of about 6 to 11 cycles used a sample-barcoded 5' primer and a J-beta primer mix. Each CDR3 protein is one row after TCRdb ran MiXCR on the 5' RACE reads. The sample includes around 1.7 million distinct CDR3 sequences, roughly 27% seen only once; the top ten take around 7.7%. This clonotype showed up many times. Its matching antigen is unknown. The receptor was derived from a woman under 40 in good health. The sample taken for sequencing was blood.

CDR3 nucleotide sequence: TGCAGTGCTAGTACTCTGGGAGGGAGTGTGCAGACCCAGTACTTC. This sequence encodes CSASTLGGSVQTQYF. The chain links TRBV20-1 to TRBJ2-5; 7 bases match TRBD2. Germline V CDR1 and CDR2: DFQATT, SNEGSKA (reference sequence). After removal of 3 bases from V and 6 bases from J, the junction contained 13 bases not matched to a gene. The CDR3 covers 15 residues.